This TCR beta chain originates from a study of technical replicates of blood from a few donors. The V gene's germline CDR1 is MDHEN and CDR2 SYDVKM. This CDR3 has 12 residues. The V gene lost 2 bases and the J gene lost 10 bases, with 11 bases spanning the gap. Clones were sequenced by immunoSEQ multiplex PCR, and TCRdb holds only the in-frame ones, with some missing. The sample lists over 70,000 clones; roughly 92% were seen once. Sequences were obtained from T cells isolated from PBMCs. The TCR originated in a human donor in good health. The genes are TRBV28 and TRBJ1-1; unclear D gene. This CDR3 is CASSLQTSGAFF. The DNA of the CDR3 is TGTGCCAGCAGTTTACAGACAAGTGGAGCTTTCTTT.